This T cell receptor beta chain was observed in a study of T cell changes during pregnancy in multiple sclerosis. This table comes from immunoSEQ multiplex PCR, and its TCRdb copy is limited to in-frame clones, with some not included. The table includes about 70,000 clones, roughly 92% detected once. The receptor comes from a female donor with multiple sclerosis, enrolled in a pregnancy study. The specimen comprised peripheral blood, sampled before pregnancy.

CDR3 protein: CASSQGSGVQETQYF. CDR3 nucleotide sequence: TGCGCCAGCAGCCAGGGGAGCGGAGTCCAAGAGACCCAGTACTTC. The rearrangement links TRBV4-3 to TRBJ2-5; D is possibly TRBD2 (5 bases). This CDR3 has 15 amino acids. The V end was cut by 3 bases, the J end by 1 base, with 12 bases between. From germline, CDR1 is LGHNA and CDR2 YSLEER.